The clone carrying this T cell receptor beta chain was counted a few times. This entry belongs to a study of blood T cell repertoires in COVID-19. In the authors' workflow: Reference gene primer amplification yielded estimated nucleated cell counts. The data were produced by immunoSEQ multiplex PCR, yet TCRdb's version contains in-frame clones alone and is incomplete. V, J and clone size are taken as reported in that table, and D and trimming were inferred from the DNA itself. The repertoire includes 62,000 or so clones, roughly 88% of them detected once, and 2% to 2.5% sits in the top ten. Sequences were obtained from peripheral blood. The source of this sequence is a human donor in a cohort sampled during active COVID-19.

CDR3 sequence: CSASSGRPQHF. The CDR3 nucleotides read TGCAGTGCTAGTTCGGGGAGGCCCCAGCATTTT. The chain couples TRBV20-1 to TRBJ1-5, with unresolved D. Between the trimmed V and J ends, which lost 3 bases and 9 bases, there was a span of 9 bases. The length of the CDR3 is 11 residues. Germline CDR1 and CDR2: DFQATT and SNEGSKA (reference sequence).